This is a list of T cell receptor beta chains from one sample in a study of blood T cell repertoires in COVID-19. Method: immunoSEQ multiplex PCR; TCRdb's copy keeps in-frame clones and lacks some. The sample contains around 290,000 clones, more than 75% of which appear only once. Sequences were obtained from peripheral blood. Every receptor here comes from a woman aged 45-60 years who had recovered from COVID-19. The CDR3 runs from the conserved cysteine through the conserved F or W. The order of the fields is V gene, D gene, J gene, CDR3 protein, CDR3 DNA. D genes are given only for firm matches.

TRBV18	NA	TRBJ2-2	CASSPGTPYTGELFF	TGTGCCAGCTCCCCCGGGACACCTTACACCGGGGAGCTGTTTTTT
TRBV27	NA	TRBJ2-5	CASSFTGSQETQYF	TGTGCCAGCAGTTTTACAGGTAGCCAAGAGACCCAGTACTTC
TRBV28	NA	TRBJ2-5	CASSSSTGETQYF	TGTGCCAGCAGTTCGTCTACGGGAGAGACCCAGTACTTC
TRBV6-6	NA	TRBJ1-1	CASSPRQFSNTEAFF	TGTGCCAGCAGTCCGCGACAGTTTTCGAACACTGAAGCTTTCTTT
TRBV11-2	NA	TRBJ1-2	CASRPPARGADYGYTF	TGTGCCAGCAGACCCCCCGCCCGGGGTGCGGACTATGGCTACACCTTC
TRBV9	NA	TRBJ1-1	CASSFSEETEAFF	TGTGCCAGCAGCTTTAGTGAGGAAACTGAAGCTTTCTTT
TRBV3-1/TRBV3-2	TRBD2	TRBJ2-5	CASSQEMAGGQETQYF	TGTGCCAGCAGCCAAGAGATGGCGGGGGGGCAAGAGACCCAGTACTTC
TRBV6-1	NA	TRBJ1-1	CASSEALPPGEAFF	TGTGCCAGCAGTGAAGCGCTCCCCCCAGGAGAAGCTTTCTTT
TRBV5-1	TRBD1	TRBJ1-4	CASSLPGTGNEKLFF	TGCGCCAGCAGCTTGCCCGGGACAGGGAATGAAAAACTGTTTTTT
TRBV29-1	TRBD1	TRBJ1-4	CSARTVGTGEKLFF	TGCAGCGCCCGGACCGTAGGGACAGGCGAAAAACTGTTTTTT
TRBV4-3	TRBD2	TRBJ2-1	CASSQDVAGGDEQFF	TGCGCCAGCAGCCAAGACGTAGCGGGAGGCGATGAGCAGTTCTTC
TRBV28	NA	TRBJ1-2	CASSLSSNRDFLLGYTF	TGTGCCAGCAGTTTGTCAAGTAACCGGGACTTCCTATTAGGCTACACCTTC
TRBV5-1	TRBD1	TRBJ2-7	CASSPDRVGEQYF	TGCGCCAGCAGTCCGGACAGGGTGGGGGAGCAGTACTTC
TRBV6-6	NA	TRBJ1-2	CASSARGQIDGYTF	TGTGCCAGCAGTGCCCGTGGACAGATAGATGGCTACACCTTC
TRBV10-3	NA	TRBJ1-4	CAISDQNEKLFF	TGTGCCATCAGTGACCAGAATGAAAAACTGTTTTTT
TRBV4-3	NA	TRBJ1-2	CASSQDPEYGYTF	TGCGCCAGCAGCCAAGATCCGGAGTATGGCTACACCTTC
TRBV28	NA	TRBJ1-2	CASNYRVEYGYTF	TGTGCCAGCAACTACAGGGTAGAATATGGCTACACCTTC
TRBV24-1	TRBD2	TRBJ2-2	CATSSTSGSGVLFF	TGTGCCACCAGCTCGACTAGCGGGAGTGGCGTCCTGTTTTTT
TRBV7-9	NA	TRBJ1-2	CASSLGDSSYGYTF	TGTGCCAGCAGCTTAGGCGACAGCTCATATGGCTACACCTTC
TRBV19	TRBD1	TRBJ2-7	CASSRSGGGYEQYF	TGTGCCAGTAGTCGATCAGGGGGCGGGTACGAGCAGTACTTC
TRBV25-1	NA	TRBJ2-5	CASSESLGSGETQYF	TGTGCCAGCAGTGAATCCTTAGGTAGCGGAGAGACCCAGTACTTC
TRBV5-1	TRBD1	TRBJ2-5	CASSPGQQETQYF	TGCGCCAGCAGCCCGGGACAGCAAGAGACCCAGTACTTC
TRBV11-2	NA	TRBJ1-1	CASSFVEGNTEAFF	TGTGCCAGCAGCTTTGTTGAGGGGAACACTGAAGCTTTCTTT